Listed below are T cell receptor beta chains from one sample, sequenced in a study of tumor and adjacent non-tumor tissue in lung cancer. TCRdb passed the multiplex PCR reads through MiXCR, listing each CDR3 protein once. This sample carries about 44,000 distinct CDR3 sequences, 60% to 65% of them seen once, and the ten largest clones take roughly 30%. The source material was distant non-tumor lung tissue. These receptors were taken from a woman between 65 and 79 years old with non-small cell lung cancer. CDR3s include the opening cysteine and the closing phenylalanine or tryptophan. The D gene is left open where the match is weak. Only part of the rows carry a size: once, few, many, or a class if the clone is expanded.

V: TRBV10-3; size: -; J: TRBJ2-1; D: -; DNA: TGTGCCATCAGTGACGCCGACACGGTCAATGAGCAGTTCTTC; CDR3: CAISDADTVNEQFF
V: TRBV29-1; size: -; J: TRBJ2-7; D: -; DNA: TGCAGCGCCAGAGGGACCGGGACAAACTGCGAGCAGTACTTC; CDR3: CSARGTGTNCEQYF
V: TRBV2; size: -; J: TRBJ2-7; D: -; DNA: TGTGCCAGCAGTGAAGCTGGCTACGCCTCCTGCGAGCAGTACTTC; CDR3: CASSEAGYASCEQYF
V: TRBV7-3; size: many; J: TRBJ2-3; D: TRBD1; DNA: TGTGCCAGCAGCCTGGGACAGGGCGCAGATACGCAGTATTTT; CDR3: CASSLGQGADTQYF
V: TRBV10-2; size: many; J: TRBJ2-2; D: -; DNA: TGCGCCAGCAGGGCGCGGGAGAACACCGGGGAGCTGTTTTTT; CDR3: CASRARENTGELFF
V: TRBV4-2; size: -; J: TRBJ1-5; D: TRBD1; DNA: TGTGCCAGCAGACCAGGGGGACGTAGCCTTAATAATCAGCCCCGGCATTTT; CDR3: CASRPGGRSLNNQPRHF
V: TRBV6-6; size: many; J: TRBJ2-1; D: TRBD1; DNA: TGTGCCAGCAGTTTTCCGGGACAGAGTTACAATGAGCAGTTCTTC; CDR3: CASSFPGQSYNEQFF
V: TRBV11-1; size: -; J: TRBJ2-1; D: -; DNA: TGTGCCAGCAGTTGCCTCTCCCGGGGTAAGCAGTTCTTC; CDR3: CASSCLSRGKQFF
V: TRBV4-2; size: many; J: TRBJ1-4; D: -; DNA: TGTGCCAGCAGCCGGAACAGGGCCGGCGGTGAAAAACTGTTTTTT; CDR3: CASSRNRAGGEKLFF
V: TRBV29-1; size: -; J: TRBJ2-5; D: -; DNA: TGCAGTGTTGAATCGACTAGGGGCGAGACCCAGTACTTC; CDR3: CSVESTRGETQYF
V: TRBV29-1; size: -; J: TRBJ1-1; D: -; DNA: TGCAGCGTTGTCTCGTCCTACGTGAACACTAAAGCTTTCTTT; CDR3: CSVVSSYVNTKAFF
V: TRBV29-1; size: -; J: TRBJ2-2; D: -; DNA: TGCAGCGTTTCCAGACAGGATAACTCCGGGGAGCCGTTTTTT; CDR3: CSVSRQDNSGEPFF
V: TRBV4-2; size: once; J: TRBJ1-5; D: -; DNA: TGTGCCAGCAACCAAGATCCGCTGGGCGGGGATCAGCCCCAGCATTTT; CDR3: CASNQDPLGGDQPQHF
V: TRBV30; size: -; J: TRBJ2-6; D: -; DNA: TGTGCCTGGAGTTATACAAGTTCTGGGGCCAACGTCCTGACTTTC; CDR3: CAWSYTSSGANVLTF
V: TRBV12-3/TRBV12-4; size: -; J: TRBJ2-4; D: -; DNA: TGTGCCAGCAGTTTAGTCGTAGAGGGTGGAAACATTCAGTACTTC; CDR3: CASSLVVEGGNIQYF
V: TRBV24-1; size: many; J: TRBJ1-2; D: -; DNA: TGTGCCACCAGTGATTTTTTGGGCTATGGCTACACCTTC; CDR3: CATSDFLGYGYTF
V: TRBV29-1; size: many; J: TRBJ2-7; D: TRBD1; DNA: TGCAGCGTTGGTGACAGGGGGGGCGAGCAGTACTTC; CDR3: CSVGDRGGEQYF
V: TRBV30; size: -; J: TRBJ1-2; D: TRBD1; DNA: TGTGCCTGGATCACTACAGGGGACTACGGCTACACCTTC; CDR3: CAWITTGDYGYTF
V: TRBV12-3/TRBV12-4; size: -; J: TRBJ2-7; D: -; DNA: TGTGCCAGCAGTTCAGCGCGAGCCTATGAGCAGTACTTC; CDR3: CASSSARAYEQYF
V: TRBV29-1; size: -; J: TRBJ1-6; D: TRBD1; DNA: TGCAGCGTCGGGGACAGATATAATTCATTCCTCCACTTT; CDR3: CSVGDRYNSFLHF
V: TRBV20-1; size: many; J: TRBJ2-1; D: TRBD2; DNA: TGCAGTGCTAGAGAACTAGCGGGAGATATCTACAATGAGCAGTTCTTC; CDR3: CSARELAGDIYNEQFF
V: TRBV6-5; size: many; J: TRBJ2-1; D: -; DNA: TGTGCCAGCAGCCCTGGGACGGGCAGGTATGAGCAGTTCTTC; CDR3: CASSPGTGRYEQFF
V: TRBV6-1; size: -; J: TRBJ2-1; D: -; DNA: TGTGCCAGCAGTGTTGACGGCAGCAATGAGCAATTCTTC; CDR3: CASSVDGSNEQFF
V: TRBV29-1; size: -; J: TRBJ2-7; D: TRBD1; DNA: TGTAGAACTGACACCGGGACAGGGGGCAACGAGCAGTACTTC; CDR3: CRTDTGTGGNEQYF
V: TRBV10-2; size: once; J: TRBJ2-2; D: TRBD1; DNA: TGCGCCGGTCTAATAGGGGGCCACACCACCGGAGAGCTGTTTTTT; CDR3: CAGLIGGHTTGELFF
V: TRBV5-5; size: -; J: TRBJ2-7; D: -; DNA: TGTACCAGAAGCTTGTCCTATCGTTCCTACGAGCAGTACTTC; CDR3: CTRSLSYRSYEQYF
V: TRBV12-3/TRBV12-4; size: -; J: TRBJ1-5; D: -; DNA: TGTGTCAGCAGCCCCAGCCCAAAAAATCAGCCCCAGCATTTT; CDR3: CVSSPSPKNQPQHF
V: TRBV14; size: many; J: TRBJ2-5; D: -; DNA: TGTGCCAGCAGCCAAGATCAAGGTTGGGGGTACCAAGAGACCCAGTACTTC; CDR3: CASSQDQGWGYQETQYF